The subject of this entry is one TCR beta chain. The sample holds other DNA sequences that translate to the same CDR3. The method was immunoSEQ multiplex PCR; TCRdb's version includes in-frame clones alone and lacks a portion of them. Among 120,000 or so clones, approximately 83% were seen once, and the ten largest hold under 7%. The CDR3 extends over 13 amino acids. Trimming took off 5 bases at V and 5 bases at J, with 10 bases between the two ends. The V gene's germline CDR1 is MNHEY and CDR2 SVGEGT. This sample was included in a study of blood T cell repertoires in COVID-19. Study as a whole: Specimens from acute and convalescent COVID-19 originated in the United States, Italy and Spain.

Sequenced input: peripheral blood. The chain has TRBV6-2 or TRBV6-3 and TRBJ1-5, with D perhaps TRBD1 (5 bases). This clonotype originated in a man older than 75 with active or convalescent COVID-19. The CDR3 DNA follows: TGTGCCAGCAGTCCGGACATCCATCAGCCCCAGCATTTT. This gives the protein CASSPDIHQPQHF.